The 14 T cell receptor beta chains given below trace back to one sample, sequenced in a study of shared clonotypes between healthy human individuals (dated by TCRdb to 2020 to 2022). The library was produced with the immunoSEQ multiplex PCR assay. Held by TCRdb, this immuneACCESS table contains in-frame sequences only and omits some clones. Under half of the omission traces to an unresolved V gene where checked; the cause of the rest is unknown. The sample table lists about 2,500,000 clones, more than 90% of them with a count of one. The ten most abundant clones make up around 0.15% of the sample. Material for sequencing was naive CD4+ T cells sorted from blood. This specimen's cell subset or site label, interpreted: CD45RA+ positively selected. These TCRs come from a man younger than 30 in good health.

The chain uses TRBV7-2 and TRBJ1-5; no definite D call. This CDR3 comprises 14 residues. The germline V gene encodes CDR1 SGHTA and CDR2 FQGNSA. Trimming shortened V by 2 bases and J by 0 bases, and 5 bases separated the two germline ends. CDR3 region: CASSLKASNQPQHF. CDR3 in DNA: TGTGCCAGCAGCTTAAAGGCTAGCAATCAGCCCCAGCATTTT.

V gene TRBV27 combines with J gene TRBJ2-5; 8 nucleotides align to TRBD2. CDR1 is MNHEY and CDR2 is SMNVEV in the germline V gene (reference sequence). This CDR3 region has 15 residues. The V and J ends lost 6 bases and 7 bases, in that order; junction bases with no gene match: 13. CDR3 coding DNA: TGTGCCAGCAGCCGCGGGGGGACCGGTTGGGTGACCCAGTACTTC. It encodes CASSRGGTGWVTQYF.

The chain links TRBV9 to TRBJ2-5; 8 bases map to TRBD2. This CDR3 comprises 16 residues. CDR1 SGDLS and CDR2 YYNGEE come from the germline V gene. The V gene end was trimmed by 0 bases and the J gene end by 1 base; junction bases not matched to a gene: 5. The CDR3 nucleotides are TGTGCCAGCAGCGTAGGTACCGCGGGAGGCCAAGAGACCCAGTACTTC. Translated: CASSVGTAGGQETQYF.

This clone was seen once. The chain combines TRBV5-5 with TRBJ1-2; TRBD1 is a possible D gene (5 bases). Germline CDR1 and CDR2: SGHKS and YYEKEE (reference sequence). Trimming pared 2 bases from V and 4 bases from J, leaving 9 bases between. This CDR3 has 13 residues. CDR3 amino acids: CASSFRDLYGYTF. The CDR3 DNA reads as TGTGCCAGCAGCTTCCGGGACCTCTATGGCTACACCTTC.

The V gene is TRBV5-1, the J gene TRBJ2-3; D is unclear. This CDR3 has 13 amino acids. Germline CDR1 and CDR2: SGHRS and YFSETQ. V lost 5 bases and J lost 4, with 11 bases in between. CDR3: CASRYGRADTQYF. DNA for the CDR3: TGCGCCAGCAGATACGGACGGGCAGATACGCAGTATTTT.

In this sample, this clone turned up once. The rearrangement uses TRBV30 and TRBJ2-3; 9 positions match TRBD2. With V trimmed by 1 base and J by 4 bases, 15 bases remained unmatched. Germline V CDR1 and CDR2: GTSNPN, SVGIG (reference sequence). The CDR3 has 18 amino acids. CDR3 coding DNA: TGTGCCTGGAGTGGTCGGTCGGAAGGCGGGGGGGCCCCAGATACGCAGTATTTT. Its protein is CAWSGRSEGGGAPDTQYF.

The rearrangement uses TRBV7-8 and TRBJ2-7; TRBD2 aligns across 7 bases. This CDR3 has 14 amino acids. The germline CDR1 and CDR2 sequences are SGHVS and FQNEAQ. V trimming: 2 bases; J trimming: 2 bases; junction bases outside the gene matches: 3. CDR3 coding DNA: TGTGCCAGCAGCTTATGGACTAGTACCTACGAGCAGTACTTC. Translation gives CASSLWTSTYEQYF.

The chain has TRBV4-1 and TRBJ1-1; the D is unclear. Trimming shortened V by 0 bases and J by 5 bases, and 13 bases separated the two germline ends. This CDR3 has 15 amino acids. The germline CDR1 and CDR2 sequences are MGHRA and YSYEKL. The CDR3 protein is CASSQETPKGTEAFF. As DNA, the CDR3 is TGCGCCAGCAGCCAAGAAACCCCTAAGGGAACTGAAGCTTTCTTT.

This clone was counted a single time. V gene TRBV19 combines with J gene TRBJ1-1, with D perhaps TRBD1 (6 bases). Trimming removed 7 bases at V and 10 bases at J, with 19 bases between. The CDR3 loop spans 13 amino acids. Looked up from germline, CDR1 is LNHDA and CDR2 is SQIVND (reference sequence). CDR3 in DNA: TGTGCCAGTAAAACGGTCACAGGGATCACAGCTTTCTTT. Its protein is CASKTVTGITAFF.

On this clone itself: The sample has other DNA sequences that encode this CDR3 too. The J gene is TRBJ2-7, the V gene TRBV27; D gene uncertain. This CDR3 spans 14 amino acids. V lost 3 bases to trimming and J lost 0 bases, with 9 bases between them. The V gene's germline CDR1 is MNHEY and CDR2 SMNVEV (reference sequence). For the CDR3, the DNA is TGTGCCAGCAGTTTGGTTCCCTCCTCCTACGAGCAGTACTTC. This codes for CASSLVPSSYEQYF.

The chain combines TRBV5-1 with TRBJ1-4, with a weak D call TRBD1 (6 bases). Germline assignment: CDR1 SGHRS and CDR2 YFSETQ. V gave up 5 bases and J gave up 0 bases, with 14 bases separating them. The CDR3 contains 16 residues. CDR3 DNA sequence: TGCGCCAGCAGTCTTGGAGGGGGGGCAACTAATGAAAAACTGTTTTTT. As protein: CASSLGGGATNEKLFF.

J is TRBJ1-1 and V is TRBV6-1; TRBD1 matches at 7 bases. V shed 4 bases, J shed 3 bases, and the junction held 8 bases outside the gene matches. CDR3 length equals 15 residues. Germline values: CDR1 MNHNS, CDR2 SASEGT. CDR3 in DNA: TGTGCCAGCAGTGGGGGACAGTTTACGCACACTGAAGCTTTCTTT. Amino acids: CASSGGQFTHTEAFF.

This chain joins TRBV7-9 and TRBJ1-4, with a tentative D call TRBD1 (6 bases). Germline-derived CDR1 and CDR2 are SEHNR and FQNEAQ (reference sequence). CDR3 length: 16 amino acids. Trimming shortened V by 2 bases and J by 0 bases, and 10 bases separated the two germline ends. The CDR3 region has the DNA TGTGCCAGCAGCTTATTGGGGGGCGCAACTAATGAAAAACTGTTTTTT. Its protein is CASSLLGGATNEKLFF.

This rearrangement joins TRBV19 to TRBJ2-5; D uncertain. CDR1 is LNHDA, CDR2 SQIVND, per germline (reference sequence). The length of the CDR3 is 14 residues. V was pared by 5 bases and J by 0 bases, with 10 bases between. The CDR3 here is CASSFRTDQETQYF. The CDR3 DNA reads TGTGCCAGTAGTTTCCGGACCGACCAAGAGACCCAGTACTTC. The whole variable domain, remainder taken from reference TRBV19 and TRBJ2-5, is DGGITQSPKYLFRKEGQNVTLSCEQNLNHDAMYWYRQDPGQGLRLIYYSQIVNDFQKGDIAEGYSVSREKKESFPLTVTSAQKNPTAFYLCASSFRTDQETQYFGPGTRLLVL.